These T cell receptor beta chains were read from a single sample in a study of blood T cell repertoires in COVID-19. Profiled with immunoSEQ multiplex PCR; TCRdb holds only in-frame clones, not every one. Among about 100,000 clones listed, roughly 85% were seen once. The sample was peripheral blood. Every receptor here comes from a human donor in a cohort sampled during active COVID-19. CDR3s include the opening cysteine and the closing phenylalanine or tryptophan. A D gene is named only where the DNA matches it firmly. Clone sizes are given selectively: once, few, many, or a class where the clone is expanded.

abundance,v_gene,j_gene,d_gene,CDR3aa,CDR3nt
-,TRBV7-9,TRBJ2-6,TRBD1,CASSLIQGTGANVLTF,TGTGCCAGCAGCTTGATACAGGGGACCGGGGCCAACGTCCTGACTTTC
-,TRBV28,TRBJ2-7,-,CASVPLSGGSYEQYF,TGTGCCAGCGTCCCCCTATCCGGGGGCTCCTACGAGCAGTACTTC
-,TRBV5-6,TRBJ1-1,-,CASSLGVEAFF,TGTGCCAGCAGCCTAGGGGTAGAAGCTTTCTTT
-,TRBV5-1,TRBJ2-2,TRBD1,CASSRDFTGGTGELFF,TGCGCCAGCAGCCGCGATTTTACAGGGGGCACCGGGGAGCTGTTTTTT
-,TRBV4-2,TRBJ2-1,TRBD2,CASSLRGGLLSYNEQFF,TGTGCCAGCAGCCTCCGGGGGGGCCTGCTCTCCTACAATGAGCAGTTCTTC
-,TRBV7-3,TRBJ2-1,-,CASSLMAGFNNEQFF,TGTGCCAGCAGCTTAATGGCGGGGTTTAACAATGAGCAGTTCTTC
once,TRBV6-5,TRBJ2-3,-,CASSTIGKGTDTQYF,TGTGCCAGCAGCACCATCGGGAAGGGCACAGATACGCAGTATTTT
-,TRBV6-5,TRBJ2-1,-,CASSKPGQSNEQFF,TGTGCCAGCAGTAAACCGGGACAAAGCAATGAGCAGTTCTTC
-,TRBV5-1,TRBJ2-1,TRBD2,CASSLGTSGLNEQFF,TGCGCCAGCAGCCTGGGGACTAGCGGGCTAAATGAGCAGTTCTTC
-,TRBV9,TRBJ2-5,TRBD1,CASSEGDREETQYF,TGTGCCAGCAGCGAGGGGGACAGGGAAGAGACCCAGTACTTC
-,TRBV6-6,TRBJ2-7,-,CASGADPSYEQYF,TGTGCCAGCGGGGCAGATCCTTCCTACGAGCAGTACTTC
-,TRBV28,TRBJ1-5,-,CASSSLRLRGNNQPQHF,TGTGCCAGCAGTTCCCTCCGCCTCAGGGGAAACAATCAGCCCCAGCATTTT
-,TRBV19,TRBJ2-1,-,CASSILSSSNEQFF,TGTGCCAGTAGTATCCTTTCCAGTTCGAATGAGCAGTTCTTC
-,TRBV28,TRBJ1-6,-,CASRQENNSPLHF,TGTGCCAGCAGACAGGAGAACAATTCACCCCTCCACTTT
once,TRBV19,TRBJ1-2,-,CASSPRGGTGYTF,TGTGCCAGTAGCCCCCGGGGAGGGACTGGCTACACCTTC
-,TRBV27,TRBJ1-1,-,CASKTGNTEAFF,TGTGCCAGCAAAACAGGGAACACTGAAGCTTTCTTT
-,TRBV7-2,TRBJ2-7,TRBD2,CASSFGGRAVRNEQYF,TGTGCCAGCAGCTTCGGCGGGAGGGCCGTAAGAAACGAGCAGTACTTC
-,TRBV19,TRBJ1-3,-,CASSISGRLPGGNTIYF,TGTGCCAGTAGTATTAGCGGCAGACTGCCCGGGGGAAACACCATATATTTT
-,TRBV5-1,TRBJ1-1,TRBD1,CASSLVGTGEAFF,TGCGCCAGCAGCTTGGTGGGGACAGGTGAAGCTTTCTTT
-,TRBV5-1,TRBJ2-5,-,CASSYSTGQETQYF,TGCGCCAGCAGCTATTCGACAGGTCAAGAGACCCAGTACTTC
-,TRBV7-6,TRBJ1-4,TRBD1,CASSLEGQANEKLFF,TGTGCCAGCAGCTTAGAGGGACAGGCTAATGAAAAACTGTTTTTT
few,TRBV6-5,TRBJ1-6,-,CASSSVQVKGSPLHF,TGTGCCAGCAGTTCCGTACAGGTGAAGGGCTCACCCCTCCACTTT
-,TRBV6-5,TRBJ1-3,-,CASSGTYGNTIYF,TGTGCCAGCAGCGGGACTTATGGAAACACCATATATTTT
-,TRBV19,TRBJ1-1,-,CASTKTSGYMNTEAFF,TGTGCCAGTACCAAAACATCAGGGTACATGAACACTGAAGCTTTCTTT
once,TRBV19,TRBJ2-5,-,CASRPSSAQETQYF,TGTGCCAGTAGACCATCTAGCGCCCAAGAGACCCAGTACTTC
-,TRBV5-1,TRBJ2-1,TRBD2,CASSSGLAGFNEQFF,TGCGCCAGCAGCTCGGGACTAGCGGGGTTCAATGAGCAGTTCTTC
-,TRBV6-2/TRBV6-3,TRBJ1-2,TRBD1,CASSYSFGQGFYYGYTF,TGTGCCAGCAGTTACTCGTTCGGACAGGGATTTTACTATGGCTACACCTTC
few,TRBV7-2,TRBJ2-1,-,CASSSKRMGALSYNEQFF,TGTGCCAGCAGCTCGAAGCGGATGGGTGCTCTTTCCTACAATGAGCAGTTCTTC
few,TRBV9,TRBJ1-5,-,CASRLHYSNQPQHF,TGTGCCAGCAGACTCCATTATAGCAATCAGCCCCAGCATTTT
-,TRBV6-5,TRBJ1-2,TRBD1,CASSYSGQGLYGYTF,TGTGCCAGCAGTTACTCGGGACAGGGGCTCTATGGCTACACCTTC
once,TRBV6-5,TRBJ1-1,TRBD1,CASSRQGNTEAFF,TGTGCCAGCAGTCGACAGGGGAACACTGAAGCTTTCTTT
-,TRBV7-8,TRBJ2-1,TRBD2,CASSPGTSDWSSYNEQFF,TGTGCCAGCAGCCCTGGGACTAGCGATTGGAGCTCCTACAATGAGCAGTTCTTC
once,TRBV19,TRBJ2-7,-,CASSITGPSTYEQYF,TGTGCCAGTAGTATCACAGGCCCGAGTACCTACGAGCAGTACTTC
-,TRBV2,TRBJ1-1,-,CASSPPNTEAFF,TGTGCCAGCAGTCCTCCGAACACTGAAGCTTTCTTT
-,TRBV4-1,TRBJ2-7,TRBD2,CASSSTSGRKYF,TGCGCCAGCAGCTCGACTAGCGGGAGGAAGTACTTC
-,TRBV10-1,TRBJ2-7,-,CASSARTTRGGTYEQYF,TGCGCCAGCAGTGCCCGAACGACTAGGGGGGGGACCTACGAGCAGTACTTC
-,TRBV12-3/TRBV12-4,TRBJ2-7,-,CASSPNRGTAYF,TGTGCCAGCAGTCCGAACCGGGGTACGGCGTACTTC
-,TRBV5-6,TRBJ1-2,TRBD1,CASSFGQGAWGYTF,TGTGCCAGCAGTTTTGGACAGGGGGCTTGGGGCTACACCTTC
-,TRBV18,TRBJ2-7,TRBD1,CASSPEDRVVGEQYF,TGTGCCAGCTCACCGGAGGACAGGGTGGTCGGCGAGCAGTACTTC
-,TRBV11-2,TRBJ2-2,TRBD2,CASSFGLAATGELFF,TGTGCCAGCAGCTTCGGACTAGCGGCAACCGGGGAGCTGTTTTTT
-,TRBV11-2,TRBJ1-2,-,CASSLGQDPNYGYTF,TGTGCCAGCAGCCTGGGGCAGGACCCTAACTATGGCTACACCTTC
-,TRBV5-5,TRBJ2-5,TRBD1,CASSFGRDRGGETQYF,TGTGCCAGCAGCTTTGGTCGGGACAGGGGCGGGGAGACCCAGTACTTC
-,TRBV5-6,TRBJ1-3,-,CASSLGGGNTIYF,TGTGCCAGCAGCTTGGGCGGAGGAAACACCATATATTTT
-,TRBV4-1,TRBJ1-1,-,CASSQEEQQNTEAFF,TGCGCCAGCAGCCAAGAGGAGCAGCAGAACACTGAAGCTTTCTTT
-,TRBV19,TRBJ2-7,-,CASSIVGSSYEQYF,TGTGCCAGTAGTATAGTTGGGAGCTCCTACGAGCAGTACTTC